This TCR beta chain was observed in a study of control samples from healthy donors and cancer patients. The CDR3 sequence is 14 residues long. With 6 bases removed from V and 2 bases from J, the gap between germline ends came to 14 bases. Per germline, CDR1 SQVTM and CDR2 ANQGSEA. Clones were sequenced by immunoSEQ multiplex PCR, and TCRdb holds only the in-frame ones, with some missing. The sample holds a few hundred thousand clones, 75% to 95% seen once. The sequence was obtained from a middle-aged man with head and neck cancer. Sequencing was performed on PBMCs. The chain links TRBV29-1 to TRBJ1-3, with TRBD1 as a possible D gene (6 bases). The CDR3 coding sequence is TGCAGCGTGGGGGCAGGGTCAACTGGAAACACCATATATTTT. The encoded protein is CSVGAGSTGNTIYF. The complete variable domain, with remaining parts taken from reference TRBV29-1 and TRBJ1-3, reads SAVISQKPSRDICQRGTSLTIQCQVDSQVTMMFWYRQQPGQSLTLIATANQGSEATYESGFVIDKFPISRPNLTFSTLTVSNMSPEDSSIYLCSVGAGSTGNTIYFGEGSWLTVV.